A selection of T cell receptor beta chains follows, all from one sample in a study of CD8+ T cells in alopecia areata. Libraries were prepared by immunoSEQ multiplex PCR; TCRdb keeps only in-frame clonotypes and omits some of them. The sample contains approximately 300,000 clones, about 62% of which appear only once. The sample here was CD4+ T cells sorted from blood, taken at week 24, from a patient treated with tofacitinib. These receptors were taken from a human donor with alopecia areata. CDR3s include the opening cysteine and the closing phenylalanine or tryptophan. For some rows the clone size is stated as once, few or many, or as a class when expanded; others skip it.

CDR3 | V | size | J
CSVENRLSTDTQYF | TRBV29-1 | few | TRBJ2-3
CAWSPGVEAFF | TRBV30 | NA | TRBJ1-1
CASRPEQGNYGYTF | TRBV19 | NA | TRBJ1-2
CASSQGIQGANTGELFF | TRBV4-1 | NA | TRBJ2-2
CASSGLAGQDTQYF | TRBV5-1 | NA | TRBJ2-3
CASSQGQGGYNEQFF | TRBV4-1 | NA | TRBJ2-1
CASSDQIGTSAYNEQFF | TRBV6-1 | once | TRBJ2-1
CASSRGHTHLTFF | TRBV6-5 | NA | TRBJ2-1
CATSERAHYNEQFF | TRBV15 | NA | TRBJ2-1
CSGGTGFSTDTQYF | TRBV29-1 | NA | TRBJ2-3
CASHREGGTEAFF | TRBV6-6 | NA | TRBJ1-1
CASSVQPRADEQFF | TRBV9 | once | TRBJ2-1
CSAGPLNTGELFF | TRBV29-1 | NA | TRBJ2-2
CASSSAQAGGYYTF | TRBV11-2 | NA | TRBJ1-2
CASGPSRGGETQYF | TRBV5-1 | few | TRBJ2-5
CASSLTASRGTEAFF | TRBV5-6 | once | TRBJ1-1
CASIHPAGNEQFF | TRBV27 | once | TRBJ2-1
CASSLTRTANEKLFF | TRBV5-1 | NA | TRBJ1-4
CAWRTGLLSYNEQFF | TRBV30 | once | TRBJ2-1
CSVMRWIEGEQFF | TRBV29-1 | once | TRBJ2-1
CASGARVGETQYF | TRBV2 | NA | TRBJ2-5
CASSDAVNNQPQHF | TRBV25-1 | NA | TRBJ1-5
CASSLKTSGFQQYF | TRBV27 | NA | TRBJ2-7
CAWSPSLFQETQYF | TRBV30 | NA | TRBJ2-5
CAWSPRRGRTDTQYF | TRBV30 | NA | TRBJ2-3